This TCR beta chain was sequenced during a study of T cell responses to AZD1222 COVID-19 vaccine. Study background: Second-dose intervals near 4 or 12 weeks were combined.

Sequenced by immunoSEQ multiplex PCR; TCRdb stores in-frame clones only, minus some. The sample consists of around 92,000 clones, more than 75% of them appearing once. V lost 2 bases and J lost 1; bases outside the gene matches: 14. The CDR3 length is 20 residues. Germline V gives CDR1 MGHRA, CDR2 YSYEKL. The origin of this receptor is an adult in good health. Source: peripheral blood, taken on day 0 of AZD1222 vaccination. V usage is TRBV4-1 and J usage is TRBJ2-1; 10 bases agree with TRBD2. Written as DNA, the CDR3 is TGCGCCAGCAGCCAATGGGGGCCACGACTAGCGGGTTCATCCTACAATGAGCAGTTCTTC. Protein: CASSQWGPRLAGSSYNEQFF.